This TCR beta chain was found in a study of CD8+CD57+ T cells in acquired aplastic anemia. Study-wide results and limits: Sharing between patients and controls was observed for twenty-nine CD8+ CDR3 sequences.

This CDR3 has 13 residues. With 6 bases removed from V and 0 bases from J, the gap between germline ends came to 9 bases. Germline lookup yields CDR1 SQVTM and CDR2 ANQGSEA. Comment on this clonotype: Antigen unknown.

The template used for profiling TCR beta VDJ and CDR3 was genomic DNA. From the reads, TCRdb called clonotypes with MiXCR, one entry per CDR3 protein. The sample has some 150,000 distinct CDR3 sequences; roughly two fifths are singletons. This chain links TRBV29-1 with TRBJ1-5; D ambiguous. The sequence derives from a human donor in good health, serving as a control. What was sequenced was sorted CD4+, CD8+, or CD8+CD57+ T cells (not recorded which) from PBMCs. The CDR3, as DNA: TGCAGCGTCGTAGAAAATAGCAATCAGCCCCAGCATTTT. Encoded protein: CSVVENSNQPQHF.